These 25 T cell receptor beta chains originate from one sample sequenced in a study of cytomegalovirus exposure and HLA in healthy donors. A multiplex PCR was run with 60 Vbeta primers and 13 Jbeta primers. The table came from immunoSEQ multiplex PCR; TCRdb's copy has only in-frame clones and leaves some out. Of more than 100,000 clones listed, approximately 78% were seen once; the top ten hold roughly 7.7%. The sample was PBMCs. These receptors were obtained from a woman in her fifties or sixties in good health and CMV-seropositive.

CDR3 sequence reads: CASSLADTYGYTF. CDR3 DNA: TGTGCCAGCAGCTTAGCGGACACCTATGGCTACACCTTC. The V and J genes are TRBV7-8 and TRBJ1-2; tentatively, D is TRBD1 (5 bases). In germline, CDR1 is SGHVS, CDR2 FQNEAQ. V lost 0 bases and J lost 4, with 6 bases in between. The CDR3 sequence is 13 residues long.

The V and J genes are TRBV11-2 and TRBJ2-1; 10 nucleotides align to TRBD2. The germline V gene encodes CDR1 SGHAT and CDR2 FQNNGV. V dropped 5 bases and J dropped 6; count of bases not matched to a gene: 10. The CDR3 totals 16 residues. In nucleotides, the CDR3 is TGTGCCAGCAGCCCCCAACTAGCGGGATCCCTCAATGAGCAGTTCTTC. The encoded protein is CASSPQLAGSLNEQFF.

The rearrangement joins TRBV5-1 to TRBJ2-5; possibly TRBD1 for D (6 bases). V lost 4 bases to trimming and J lost 4 bases, with 14 bases between them. The CDR3 loop spans 14 amino acids. Germline values: CDR1 SGHRS, CDR2 YFSETQ. CDR3 coding DNA: TGCGCCAGCAGCGTCTACACAGGGCCAGAGACCCAGTACTTC. This sequence encodes CASSVYTGPETQYF.

This chain connects TRBV18 to TRBJ1-1; tentatively, D is TRBD1 (5 bases). The V end was cut by 0 bases, the J end by 3 bases, with 8 bases between. The CDR3 is 14 residues long. Germline V lookup: CDR1 KGHSH, CDR2 LQKENI. The CDR3 DNA follows: TGTGCCAGCTCACCACCAAGCAGGGACACTGAAGCTTTCTTT. Its translation: CASSPPSRDTEAFF.

The V and J genes are TRBV9 and TRBJ1-2; D is undetermined. The V gene lost 0 bases and the J gene lost 6 bases, with 9 bases spanning the gap. There are 13 residues in the CDR3. Germline V lookup: CDR1 SGDLS, CDR2 YYNGEE. CDR3 sequence: CASSVGNYHGYTF. Here the CDR3 DNA reads TGTGCCAGCAGCGTAGGGAACTACCATGGCTACACCTTC.

The V gene is TRBV2, the J gene TRBJ1-2; D gene ambiguous. The CDR3 covers 13 residues. Germline V gives CDR1 SNHLY, CDR2 FYNNEI. V shed 1 base and J shed 5 bases, with 8 bases lying between them. The chain's CDR3 is CASSEGQNYGYTF. In nucleotides, the CDR3 is TGTGCCAGCAGTGAAGGCCAGAATTATGGCTACACCTTC.

The chain combines TRBV9 with TRBJ2-7; 9 positions agree with TRBD1. Germline loops: CDR1 SGDLS, CDR2 YYNGEE. Trimming removed 0 bases from V and 2 bases from J; junction bases left unmatched: 6. The CDR3 runs to 16 residues. The CDR3 bases are TGTGCCAGCAGCGTAGGGCCAGGGACAGGGACCTACGAGCAGTACTTC. Its translation is CASSVGPGTGTYEQYF.

The chain joins TRBV15 to TRBJ2-7; D is unresolved. Germline CDR1 and CDR2: LNHNV and YYDKDF (reference sequence). V lost 9 bases and J 1 base, leaving 19 bases between the germline ends. The CDR3 loop spans 15 amino acids. CDR3 in amino acids: CATKGGDSSSYEQYF. The DNA for the CDR3 is TGTGCCACAAAAGGTGGAGACTCCAGTTCCTACGAGCAGTACTTC.

The chain is built from TRBV7-8 and TRBJ2-1; D is possibly TRBD2 (5 bases). The germline CDR1 and CDR2 sequences are SGHVS and FQNEAQ. The CDR3 extends over 15 amino acids. The germline V and J ends were trimmed by 7 bases and 6 bases, with 19 bases remaining between them. CDR3 amino acids: CASIRGEVGLNEQFF. Written as DNA, the CDR3 is TGTGCCAGCATCCGTGGGGAAGTCGGACTCAATGAGCAGTTCTTC.

V gene TRBV21-1 combines with J gene TRBJ2-5; the table's D call TRBD1 went unverified against the DNA. TRBV21-1 is marked as a pseudogene. The CDR3 is 17 amino acids. The CDR3 sequence: CASSKAETDFSQETQYF. DNA for the CDR3: TGTGCCAGCAGCAAAGCTGAGACAGATTTTTCCCAAGAGACCCAGTACTTC.

This chain joins TRBV5-1 and TRBJ1-4, with D tentatively TRBD1 (5 bases). Germline loops: CDR1 SGHRS, CDR2 YFSETQ. There are 15 residues in the CDR3. V lost 0 bases, J lost 11 bases, and 17 bases lay in between. This CDR3 is CASSLASPGFGKLFF. The CDR3 coding sequence is TGCGCCAGCAGCTTGGCGAGCCCAGGGTTCGGTAAACTGTTTTTT.

In its sample, this clone was seen a few times. This chain joins TRBV10-1 and TRBJ1-2, with D unresolved. The CDR3 contains 13 residues. Trimming shortened V by 4 bases and J by 7 bases, and 13 bases separated the two germline ends. The germline CDR1 and CDR2 sequences are WNHNN and SYGVQD (reference sequence). The CDR3 DNA reads as TGCGCCAGCAGTGGCCGGTCCGGGATTGGCTACACCTTC. It codes for CASSGRSGIGYTF.

In this sample, this clone turned up a few times. The chain recombines TRBV5-1 with TRBJ1-1, with TRBD1 matching 7 bases. CDR1 SGHRS and CDR2 YFSETQ come from the germline V gene. This CDR3 contains 14 residues. The ends lost 1 base at V and 3 bases at J; junction bases unmatched: 3. The CDR3 coding sequence is TGCGCCAGCAGCTTGAGGCAGGGGGACACTGAAGCTTTCTTT. Protein sequence: CASSLRQGDTEAFF.

The chain is built from TRBV7-2 and TRBJ2-1; TRBD1 matches 7 bases. The length of the CDR3 is 15 residues. The V gene end was trimmed by 3 bases and the J gene end by 1 base; junction bases not matched to a gene: 3. Germline V gene lookup returns CDR1 SGHTA and CDR2 FQGNSA. This CDR3 reads CASSLTGPSYNEQFF. The CDR3 bases are TGTGCCAGCAGCTTGACAGGGCCTTCCTACAATGAGCAGTTCTTC.

This clone was observed a handful of times. CDR3 nucleotides: TGTGCCAGTAGTCCCCGGGACAGGGGACCGGGCTACACCTTC. Translated, it gives CASSPRDRGPGYTF. The rearrangement links TRBV19 to TRBJ1-2, with 10 bases lining up with TRBD1. The CDR3 runs 14 residues. The germline gives CDR1 LNHDA, CDR2 SQIVND (reference sequence). V dropped 5 bases and J dropped 8; count of bases not matched to a gene: 8.

This clone was recorded only once. The gene calls are TRBV2 and TRBJ1-2; TRBD1 might be the D (6 bases). The ends were cut back, 1 base at V and 3 bases at J, with 18 bases in the middle. Per germline, CDR1 SNHLY and CDR2 FYNNEI. The CDR3 sequence is 17 residues long. The CDR3 DNA reads TGTGCCAGCAGTGAAGACAGGGCCCCGAAAACTGACTATGGCTACACCTTC. Protein: CASSEDRAPKTDYGYTF.

The chain carries TRBV5-1 and TRBJ2-3; no definite D call. V dropped 4 bases and J dropped 2 bases, with 5 bases sitting between them. The CDR3 spans 12 residues. Germline values: CDR1 SGHRS, CDR2 YFSETQ. DNA for the CDR3: TGCGCCAGCAGCATAGCCACAGATACGCAGTATTTT. Its protein product is CASSIATDTQYF. Full variable domain (outside the CDR3, taken from reference TRBV5-1 and TRBJ2-3): KAGVTQTPRYLIKTRGQQVTLSCSPISGHRSVSWYQQTPGQGLQFLFEYFSETQRNKGNFPGRFSGRQFSNSRSEMNVSTLELGDSALYLCASSIATDTQYFGPGTRLTVL.

The J gene is TRBJ2-6, the V gene TRBV2; D remains unclear. The CDR3 length is 14 residues. CDR1 SNHLY and CDR2 FYNNEI come from the germline V gene. V lost 11 bases to trimming and J lost 2 bases, with 13 bases between them. This CDR3 is CALLRMTGANVLTF. DNA for the CDR3: TGTGCCCTCTTGCGGATGACTGGGGCCAACGTCCTGACTTTC.

The chain uses TRBV18 and TRBJ2-2, with D perhaps matching TRBD1 (5 bases). The CDR3 totals 13 residues. Germline CDR1 and CDR2: KGHSH and LQKENI. V lost 6 bases and J 2 bases, leaving 7 bases between the germline ends. This CDR3 is CASSTENTGELFF. The CDR3 DNA reads TGTGCCAGCTCGACAGAAAACACCGGGGAGCTGTTTTTT.

This clone was counted a single time. The rearrangement joins TRBV11-2 to TRBJ2-1, with 7 bases aligning to TRBD2. CDR1 and CDR2 (germline): SGHAT, FQNNGV. V was pared by 3 bases and J by 7 bases, with 6 bases of the junction left unmatched. The CDR3 extends over 14 amino acids. CDR3 sequence reads: CASSLRGLLNEQFF. The CDR3 nucleotides read TGTGCCAGCAGCTTGCGGGGACTACTGAATGAGCAGTTCTTC.

The rearrangement uses TRBV6-1 and TRBJ1-1; 8 bases map to TRBD1. CDR1 and CDR2 from the germline V gene are MNHNS and SASEGT. V lost 0 bases to trimming and J lost 11 bases; unmatched junction nucleotides: 2. The CDR3 totals 12 residues. The CDR3 nucleotides read TGTGCCAGCAGTGAAGCGACAGGGGCGGCTTTCTTT. It translates to CASSEATGAAFF.

This clone was counted between two and nine times. V and J are TRBV28 and TRBJ1-2; the D gene is possibly TRBD1 (5 bases). The V gene lost 4 bases and the J gene lost 4 bases, with 13 bases spanning the gap. This CDR3 is 14 amino acids long. The germline V gene has CDR1 MDHEN and CDR2 SYDVKM. CDR3: CASSSAGIVYGYTF. The CDR3 DNA reads TGTGCCAGCAGTTCAGCAGGGATCGTCTATGGCTACACCTTC.

The V call is TRBV15, the J call TRBJ2-1, with D possibly matching TRBD2 (6 bases). The V end lost 1 base, the J end lost 9 bases, and 13 bases lay between the germline ends. Per the germline V gene, CDR1 is LNHNV and CDR2 is YYDKDF (reference sequence). This CDR3 has 14 amino acids. CDR3 bases: TGTGCCACCAGCAGAGCGGGAGTTTCCACTGAGCAGTTCTTC. It codes for CATSRAGVSTEQFF.

As concerns this clone: The same CDR3 also results from other DNA sequences found in this sample. The chain employs TRBV29-1 and TRBJ1-5, with D possibly matching TRBD1 (5 bases). Germline CDR1 and CDR2: SQVTM and ANQGSEA. The CDR3 has 12 residues. Deletions cut 4 bases from V and 4 bases from J, with 8 bases between. CDR3 nucleotides: TGCAGCGTTGGGGGGGGGAATCAGCCCCAGCATTTT. This codes for CSVGGGNQPQHF. The variable domain in full, with the rest retrieved from reference TRBV29-1 and TRBJ1-5, is SAVISQKPSRDICQRGTSLTIQCQVDSQVTMMFWYRQQPGQSLTLIATANQGSEATYESGFVIDKFPISRPNLTFSTLTVSNMSPEDSSIYLCSVGGGNQPQHFGDGTRLSIL.

This chain links TRBV7-8 with TRBJ1-5; D is possibly TRBD1 (6 bases). The germline V gene encodes CDR1 SGHVS and CDR2 FQNEAQ. The CDR3 sequence is 18 residues long. V dropped 5 bases and J dropped 2 bases, with 22 bases sitting between them. This CDR3 reads CASSLRQANPSGNQPQHF. The CDR3 DNA follows: TGTGCCAGCAGCCTGAGACAGGCGAACCCGTCGGGCAATCAGCCCCAGCATTTT.